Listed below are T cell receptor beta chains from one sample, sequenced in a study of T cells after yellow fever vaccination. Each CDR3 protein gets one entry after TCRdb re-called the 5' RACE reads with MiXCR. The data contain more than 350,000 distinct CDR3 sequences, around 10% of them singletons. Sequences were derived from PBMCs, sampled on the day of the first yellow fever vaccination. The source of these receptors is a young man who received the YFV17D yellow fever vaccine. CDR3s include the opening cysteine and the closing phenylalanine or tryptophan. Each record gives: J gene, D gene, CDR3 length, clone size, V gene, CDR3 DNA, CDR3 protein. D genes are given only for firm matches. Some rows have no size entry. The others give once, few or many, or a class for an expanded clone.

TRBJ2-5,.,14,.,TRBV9,TGTGCCAGCAGCCCAAGACTAGTCCGGGAGACCCAGTACTTC,CASSPRLVRETQYF
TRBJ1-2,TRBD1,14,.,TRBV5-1,TGCGCCAGCAGCTTGGGACAGGGGCACGGTGGCTACACCTTC,CASSLGQGHGGYTF
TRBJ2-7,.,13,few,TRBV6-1,TGTGCCAGCAGTGAAAGTTCAGAGCGTCGACTTTACTTC,CASSESSERRLYF
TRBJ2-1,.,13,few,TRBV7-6,TGTGCCAGCAGCTTAGCCGAGGGCAATGAGCAGTTCTTC,CASSLAEGNEQFF
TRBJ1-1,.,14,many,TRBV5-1,TGCGCCAGCGGACCTGACAGGACGAACACTGAAGCTTTCTTT,CASGPDRTNTEAFF
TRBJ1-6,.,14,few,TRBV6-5,TGTGCCAGCAGTTACTCGAGGGGGTATTCACCCCTCCACTTT,CASSYSRGYSPLHF
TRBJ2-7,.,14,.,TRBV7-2,TGTGCCAGCAGCAGCGGAAGGGAATCCTACGAGCAGTACTTC,CASSSGRESYEQYF
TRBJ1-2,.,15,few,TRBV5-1,TGCGCCAGCAGCCTGGACAGTGGAGGATATTATGGCTACACCTTC,CASSLDSGGYYGYTF
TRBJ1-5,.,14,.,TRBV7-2,TGTGCCAGCAGCCCGGCCCACACAAATCAGCCCCAGCATTTT,CASSPAHTNQPQHF
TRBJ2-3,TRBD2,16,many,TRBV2,TGTGCCAGCAGTGAAGGTCTAGCGGGGAGCACAGATACGCAGTATTTT,CASSEGLAGSTDTQYF
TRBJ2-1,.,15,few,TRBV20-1,TGCAGTGCTAGGGTCTTGGCAGGGGCCTACAATGAGCAGTTCTTC,CSARVLAGAYNEQFF
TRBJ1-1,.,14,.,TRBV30,TGTGCCTCCGTTGACGTTTTGGCGAACACTGAAGCTTTCTTT,CASVDVLANTEAFF
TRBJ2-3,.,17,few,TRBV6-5,TGTGCCAGCAGTTACTCCGGGCTAGATCGACACACAGATACGCAGTATTTT,CASSYSGLDRHTDTQYF
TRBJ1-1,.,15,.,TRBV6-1,TGTGCCAGCAGTGACATCCGTCAGGTGGGCACTGAAGCTTTCTTT,CASSDIRQVGTEAFF
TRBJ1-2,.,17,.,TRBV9,TGTGCCAGCAGCGTAGTTCCAGGGTTCGCCATGTCCTATGGCTACACCTTC,CASSVVPGFAMSYGYTF
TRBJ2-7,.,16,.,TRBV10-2,TGCGCCAGCAGTGAGGGTCCCTATCCCCTCAGGGGCGAGCAGTACTTC,CASSEGPYPLRGEQYF
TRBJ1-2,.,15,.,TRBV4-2,TGTGCCAGCAGCCAACCCGCAGGGCACATTTATGGCTACACCTTC,CASSQPAGHIYGYTF
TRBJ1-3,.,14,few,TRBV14,TGTGCCAGCAGCCAGAAAATCTCTGGAAACACCATATATTTT,CASSQKISGNTIYF
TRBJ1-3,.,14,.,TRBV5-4,TGTGCCAGCAGTAGGAAGACCTCTGGAAACACCATATATTTT,CASSRKTSGNTIYF
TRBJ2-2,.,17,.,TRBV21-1,TGTGCCAGCAGCAAAGCATTCGGGGACAGGGAAACCGGGGAGCTGTTTTTT,CASSKAFGDRETGELFF
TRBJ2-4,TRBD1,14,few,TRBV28,TGTGCCAGCGGACAGGGCAACCCCAAAAACATTCAGTACTTC,CASGQGNPKNIQYF
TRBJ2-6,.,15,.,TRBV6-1,TGTGCCAGCAGTCCGCTCACATTTGGGGCCAACGTCCTGACTTTC,CASSPLTFGANVLTF
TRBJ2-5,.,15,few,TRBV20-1,TGCAGCTTAGGCGGATTACAGGGAGGTCGGGAGACCCAGTACTTC,CSLGGLQGGRETQYF
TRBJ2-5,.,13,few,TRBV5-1,TGCGCCAGCAGCTTGGGTATGGAAGAGACCCAGTACTTC,CASSLGMEETQYF
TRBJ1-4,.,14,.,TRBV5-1,TGCGCCAGCAGCTTGGGGGGTTTAAGTGAAAAACTGTTTTTT,CASSLGGLSEKLFF
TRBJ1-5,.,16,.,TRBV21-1,TGTGCCAGCAGCAAAAAGTGGGGTACAGGGGACCAGCCCCAGCATTTT,CASSKKWGTGDQPQHF
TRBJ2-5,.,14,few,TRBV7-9,TGTGCCAGCAGCTTGAGGGACCCCCCGTGGACCCAGTACTTC,CASSLRDPPWTQYF
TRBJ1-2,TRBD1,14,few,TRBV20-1,TGCAGTGCTCTATGGACAGGGGTGGGCTATGGCTACACCTTC,CSALWTGVGYGYTF
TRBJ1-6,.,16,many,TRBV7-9,TGTGCCAGCAGCTTAAGAACAGGCCTCTATAATTCACCCCTCCACTTT,CASSLRTGLYNSPLHF
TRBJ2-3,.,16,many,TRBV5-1,TGCGCCAGCAGCTTCTACCCAGGGTTTACCACAGATACGCAGTATTTT,CASSFYPGFTTDTQYF
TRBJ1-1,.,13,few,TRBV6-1,TGTGCCAGCAGCCAGACTCGAGACACTGAAGCTTTCTTT,CASSQTRDTEAFF
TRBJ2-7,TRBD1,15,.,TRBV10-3,TGTGCCATCAGTGAGTCACCCAGCAGGGGGTACGAGCAGTACTTC,CAISESPSRGYEQYF
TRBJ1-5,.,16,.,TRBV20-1,TGCAGTGCTGGGAGAGGGGGAGCTAGCAGCAATCAGCCCCAGCATTTT,CSAGRGGASSNQPQHF
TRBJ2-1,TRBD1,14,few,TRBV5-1,TGCGCCAGCAGCGCCGGGACAGCCTACCATGAGCAGTTCTTC,CASSAGTAYHEQFF
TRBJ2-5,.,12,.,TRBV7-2,TGTGCCAGCAGTTACCCGGGGACAAGCCAGTACTTC,CASSYPGTSQYF
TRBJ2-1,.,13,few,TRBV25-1,TGTGCCAGCACCCGAGGTTCTTGGAATGAGCAGTTCTTC,CASTRGSWNEQFF
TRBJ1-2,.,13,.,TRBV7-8,TGTGCCAGCACCACAAGAGCTAACTATGGCTACACCTTC,CASTTRANYGYTF
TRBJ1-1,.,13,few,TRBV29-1,TGCAGCGTAGCCGGCCGGCAGAACACTGAAGCTTTCTTT,CSVAGRQNTEAFF
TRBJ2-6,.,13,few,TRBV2,TGTGCCAGCAGTGGGTCTGGGGCCAACGTCCTGACTTTC,CASSGSGANVLTF
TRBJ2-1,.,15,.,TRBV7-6,TGTGCCAGCAGCTCCCATCATGCGGGGCGAAGTGAGCAGTTCTTC,CASSSHHAGRSEQFF
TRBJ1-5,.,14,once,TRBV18,TGTGCCAGCTCACCAGGGAGGGAGGGGCAGCCCCAGCATTTT,CASSPGREGQPQHF
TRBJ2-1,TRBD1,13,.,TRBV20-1,TGCAGTGCCGAAAGGACAGGGACCCCGGAGCAGTTCTTC,CSAERTGTPEQFF
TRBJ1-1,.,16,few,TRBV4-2,TGTGCCAGCAGCCAGGTCAGCAGGGGCGCAAACACTGAAGCTTTCTTT,CASSQVSRGANTEAFF
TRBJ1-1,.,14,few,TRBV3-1,TGTGCCAGCAGCCAAGATTCAAGACAGGCTGAAGCTTTCTTT,CASSQDSRQAEAFF
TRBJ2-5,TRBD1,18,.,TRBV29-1,TGCAGCGTAAAGAAGGGACAGGGGACCCAGAATTCCCAAGAGACCCAGTACTTC,CSVKKGQGTQNSQETQYF
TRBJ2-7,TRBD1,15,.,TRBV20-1,TGCAGTGCTACCAACCCGGGACAGGGGGCCTACGAGCAGTACTTC,CSATNPGQGAYEQYF
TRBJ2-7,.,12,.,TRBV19,TGTGCCAGTAGTATTGGAGAAAGTGAGCAGTACTTC,CASSIGESEQYF
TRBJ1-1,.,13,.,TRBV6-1,TGTGCCATCGGGACAAGTATGAACACTGAAGCTTTCTTT,CAIGTSMNTEAFF
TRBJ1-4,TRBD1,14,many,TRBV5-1,TGCGCCAGCAGCCAGGGACAGAATAATGAAAAACTGTTTTTT,CASSQGQNNEKLFF
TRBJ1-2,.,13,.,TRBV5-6,TGTGCCAGCAGCTCGGGGTTCGACTATGGCTACACCTTC,CASSSGFDYGYTF
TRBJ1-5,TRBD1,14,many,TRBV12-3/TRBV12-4,TGTGCCTCACTAAGGGGGCAGGGCAATCAGCCCCAGCATTTT,CASLRGQGNQPQHF
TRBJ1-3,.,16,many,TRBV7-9,TGTGCCAGCAGCTCCAGTACGGAAGCTGTAGGAAACACCATATATTTT,CASSSSTEAVGNTIYF
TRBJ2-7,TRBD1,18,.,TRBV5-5,TGTGCCAGCAGCTCGGGACAGGACCCCCTTCCGAACTCCTACGAGCAGTACTTC,CASSSGQDPLPNSYEQYF
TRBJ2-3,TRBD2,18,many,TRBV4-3,TGCGCCAGCAGCCAAATTCCTAGCGGGGGCTGGAGCACAGATACGCAGTATTTT,CASSQIPSGGWSTDTQYF
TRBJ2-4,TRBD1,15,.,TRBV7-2,TGTGCCAGCAGCTTTTATCCCGGGACAGCGTACATTCAGTACTTC,CASSFYPGTAYIQYF
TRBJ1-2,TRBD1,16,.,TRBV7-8,TGTGCCAGCAGCTCCAGGGGGACAAGAGCTAACTATGGCTACACCTTC,CASSSRGTRANYGYTF